The 17 T cell receptor beta chains below were found in one sample sequenced in a study of cytomegalovirus exposure and HLA in healthy donors. The PCR contained 60 Vbeta and 13 Jbeta primers. Clones were sequenced by immunoSEQ multiplex PCR, and TCRdb holds only the in-frame ones, with some missing. The sample lists some 150,000 clones, approximately 70% occurring once. The sequenced material came from PBMCs. These receptors were collected from a woman aged 25 to 39 in good health and CMV-seronegative.

The chain carries TRBV28 and TRBJ2-7; D is undetermined. The CDR3 runs to 12 residues. Germline lookup yields CDR1 MDHEN and CDR2 SYDVKM. The V end lost 1 base, the J end lost 4 bases, and 5 bases lay between the germline ends. CDR3 DNA: TGTGCCAGCAGTTTATCCCGGTACGAGCAGTACTTC. This translates into CASSLSRYEQYF.

The chain uses TRBV5-1 and TRBJ2-6; maybe TRBD2 (6 bases). The germline V gene has CDR1 SGHRS and CDR2 YFSETQ. V shed 4 bases and J shed 0 bases, with 8 bases lying between them. This CDR3 spans 15 amino acids. CDR3 bases: TGCGCCAGCAGCCCGGGAGTCTCTGGGGCCAACGTCCTGACTTTC. This gives the protein CASSPGVSGANVLTF.

V is TRBV28 and J is TRBJ2-1; TRBD2 matches 8 bases. The V segment lost 1 base and the J segment 14 bases; nucleotides outside the gene matches: 10. CDR1 MDHEN and CDR2 SYDVKM come from the germline V gene. This CDR3 is built from 14 residues. CDR3 coding DNA: TGTGCCAGCAGTTTATCCAGCGGGAGTCGCAAAAAGTTCTTC. It yields the protein CASSLSSGSRKKFF.

This sequence joins TRBV11-2 and TRBJ2-1, with 10 nucleotides matching TRBD2. Losses at the gene ends were 1 base for V and 7 bases for J; bases not matched to a gene: 10. From germline, CDR1 is SGHAT and CDR2 FQNNGV. The CDR3 runs 17 residues. Here the CDR3 DNA reads TGTGCCAGCAGCTTAGGGCCCCTAGCGGGAGTATGGAATGAGCAGTTCTTC. This codes for CASSLGPLAGVWNEQFF.

This clone was observed a handful of times. Here the CDR3 reads CASSLLPGSYEQYF. The CDR3 nucleotides are TGTGCCAGCAGCTTACTTCCGGGATCCTACGAGCAGTACTTC. The chain couples TRBV5-5 to TRBJ2-7; D might be TRBD2 (5 bases). V lost 2 bases and J lost 1, with 10 bases in between. Per the germline V gene, CDR1 is SGHKS and CDR2 is YYEKEE (reference sequence). This CDR3 is built from 14 residues.

The J gene is TRBJ2-7, the V gene TRBV21-1; TRBD1, the table's D call, lacks a check against the DNA. TRBV21-1 is recorded as a pseudogene. The CDR3 covers 11 residues. DNA for the CDR3: TGTGCCAGCAGCAAGGACAGGGGTAGGTACGTC. Its protein product is CASSKDRGRYV.

The chain combines TRBV6-1 with TRBJ2-3; TRBD2 matches 11 bases. Per the germline V gene, CDR1 is MNHNS and CDR2 is SASEGT. The CDR3 contains 15 residues. Trimming cost V 4 bases and J 4 bases; bases outside gene matches: 4. CDR3 nucleotides: TGTGCCAGCAGTGGTAGACTAGCGGGGCCAGATACGCAGTATTTT. It specifies CASSGRLAGPDTQYF.

V usage is TRBV7-2 and J usage is TRBJ2-5; D perhaps matches TRBD2 (6 bases). The germline V gene has CDR1 SGHTA and CDR2 FQGNSA. The V end was cut by 5 bases, the J end by 3 bases, with 13 bases between. The CDR3 extends over 14 amino acids. The CDR3 coding sequence is TGTGCCAGCAGCATAAACTCGGGAGAAGAGACCCAGTACTTC. Encoded protein: CASSINSGEETQYF. Variable domain in full (rest from reference TRBV7-2 and TRBJ2-5): GAGVSQSPSNKVTEKGKDVELRCDPISGHTALYWYRQSLGQGLEFLIYFQGNSAPDKSGLPSDRFSAERTGGSVSTLTIQRTQQEDSAVYLCASSINSGEETQYFGPGTRLLVL.

The rearrangement uses TRBV4-1 and TRBJ2-5, with 12 bases fitting TRBD2. The CDR3 loop spans 17 amino acids. The trim removed 1 base at V and 5 bases at J, leaving 8 bases unmatched. Germline V CDR1 and CDR2: MGHRA, YSYEKL. The CDR3 nucleotides read TGCGCCAGCAGCCAAGGTCCGCTAGCGGGGGGGCCGGAGACCCAGTACTTC. Protein: CASSQGPLAGGPETQYF.

The genes are TRBV2 and TRBJ2-5; TRBD2 is a possible D gene (7 bases). The end of the DNA fits TRBJ2-7 better, so the J call may be wrong. Germline V gives CDR1 SNHLY, CDR2 FYNNEI. CDR3 length: 16 residues. The CDR3 DNA reads TGTGCCAGCAGTGAAGGGGGGACACGCGGGAGTTACGAGCAGTACTTC. This sequence encodes CASSEGGTRGSYEQYF.

V usage is TRBV10-3 and J usage is TRBJ2-7; TRBD1 matches 11 bases. Germline V gene data show CDR1 as ENHRY and CDR2 as SYGVKD. The CDR3 runs to 14 residues. Trimming cost V 4 bases and J 2 bases; bases outside gene matches: 1. DNA of the CDR3: TGTGCCATCAGTGGGGGACAGGGGGCCTACGAGCAGTACTTC. The encoded protein is CAISGGQGAYEQYF.

The rearrangement uses TRBV5-1 and TRBJ1-4; maybe TRBD1 (5 bases). Trimming pared 0 bases from V and 3 bases from J, leaving 9 bases between. The CDR3 loop spans 15 amino acids. Germline V gene lookup returns CDR1 SGHRS and CDR2 YFSETQ. The CDR3 nucleotides are TGCGCCAGCAGCTTGGAAGGGGCCCCTAATGAAAAACTGTTTTTT. This sequence encodes CASSLEGAPNEKLFF.

This clone was recorded a few times. The V gene is TRBV5-6, the J gene TRBJ2-2; D may be TRBD1 (5 bases). Trimming removed 1 base at V and 6 bases at J, with 7 bases between. The CDR3 extends over 13 amino acids. The germline gives CDR1 SGHDT, CDR2 YYEEEE. CDR3 amino acids: CASSLYRSGELFF. The CDR3 bases are TGTGCCAGCAGCTTGTACAGGTCCGGGGAGCTGTTTTTT.

The chain employs TRBV5-4 and TRBJ1-1, with D tentatively TRBD1 (6 bases). V lost 6 bases to trimming and J lost 1 base, with 19 bases between them. Germline values: CDR1 SGHNT, CDR2 YYREEE (reference sequence). The CDR3 length is 16 residues. The CDR3 nucleotides read TGTGCCAGCACAAATCCGGGGGGCGCCCGGAACACTGAAGCTTTCTTT. As protein: CASTNPGGARNTEAFF.

V gene TRBV7-9 combines with J gene TRBJ2-5, with TRBD2 identical over 7 bases. CDR1 and CDR2 from the germline V gene are SEHNR and FQNEAQ (reference sequence). With 3 bases clipped from V and 5 bases from J, the junction kept 3 bases outside the gene matches. This CDR3 is built from 13 residues. The CDR3 DNA is TGTGCCAGCAGCTTCGGGGGGTGGGAGACCCAGTACTTC. This translates into CASSFGGWETQYF.

The J gene is TRBJ2-7, the V gene TRBV4-2, with D maybe TRBD2 (6 bases). The V and J ends lost 1 base and 6 bases respectively, with 16 bases between them. The CDR3 has 15 residues. The V gene's germline CDR1 is LGHNA and CDR2 YNFKEQ. The CDR3 DNA follows: TGTGCCAGCAGCCAAGGAAATAACCAGCGGGTCGAGCAGTACTTC. Its protein is CASSQGNNQRVEQYF.

The rearrangement joins TRBV5-1 to TRBJ2-1, with 14 nucleotides matching TRBD2. The CDR3 extends over 16 amino acids. V was pared by 1 base and J by 6 bases, with 3 bases of the junction left unmatched. CDR1 and CDR2 (germline): SGHRS, YFSETQ. The CDR3 bases are TGCGCCAGCAGCTTGATGACTAGCGGGAGGGGCAATGAGCAGTTCTTC. It specifies CASSLMTSGRGNEQFF.